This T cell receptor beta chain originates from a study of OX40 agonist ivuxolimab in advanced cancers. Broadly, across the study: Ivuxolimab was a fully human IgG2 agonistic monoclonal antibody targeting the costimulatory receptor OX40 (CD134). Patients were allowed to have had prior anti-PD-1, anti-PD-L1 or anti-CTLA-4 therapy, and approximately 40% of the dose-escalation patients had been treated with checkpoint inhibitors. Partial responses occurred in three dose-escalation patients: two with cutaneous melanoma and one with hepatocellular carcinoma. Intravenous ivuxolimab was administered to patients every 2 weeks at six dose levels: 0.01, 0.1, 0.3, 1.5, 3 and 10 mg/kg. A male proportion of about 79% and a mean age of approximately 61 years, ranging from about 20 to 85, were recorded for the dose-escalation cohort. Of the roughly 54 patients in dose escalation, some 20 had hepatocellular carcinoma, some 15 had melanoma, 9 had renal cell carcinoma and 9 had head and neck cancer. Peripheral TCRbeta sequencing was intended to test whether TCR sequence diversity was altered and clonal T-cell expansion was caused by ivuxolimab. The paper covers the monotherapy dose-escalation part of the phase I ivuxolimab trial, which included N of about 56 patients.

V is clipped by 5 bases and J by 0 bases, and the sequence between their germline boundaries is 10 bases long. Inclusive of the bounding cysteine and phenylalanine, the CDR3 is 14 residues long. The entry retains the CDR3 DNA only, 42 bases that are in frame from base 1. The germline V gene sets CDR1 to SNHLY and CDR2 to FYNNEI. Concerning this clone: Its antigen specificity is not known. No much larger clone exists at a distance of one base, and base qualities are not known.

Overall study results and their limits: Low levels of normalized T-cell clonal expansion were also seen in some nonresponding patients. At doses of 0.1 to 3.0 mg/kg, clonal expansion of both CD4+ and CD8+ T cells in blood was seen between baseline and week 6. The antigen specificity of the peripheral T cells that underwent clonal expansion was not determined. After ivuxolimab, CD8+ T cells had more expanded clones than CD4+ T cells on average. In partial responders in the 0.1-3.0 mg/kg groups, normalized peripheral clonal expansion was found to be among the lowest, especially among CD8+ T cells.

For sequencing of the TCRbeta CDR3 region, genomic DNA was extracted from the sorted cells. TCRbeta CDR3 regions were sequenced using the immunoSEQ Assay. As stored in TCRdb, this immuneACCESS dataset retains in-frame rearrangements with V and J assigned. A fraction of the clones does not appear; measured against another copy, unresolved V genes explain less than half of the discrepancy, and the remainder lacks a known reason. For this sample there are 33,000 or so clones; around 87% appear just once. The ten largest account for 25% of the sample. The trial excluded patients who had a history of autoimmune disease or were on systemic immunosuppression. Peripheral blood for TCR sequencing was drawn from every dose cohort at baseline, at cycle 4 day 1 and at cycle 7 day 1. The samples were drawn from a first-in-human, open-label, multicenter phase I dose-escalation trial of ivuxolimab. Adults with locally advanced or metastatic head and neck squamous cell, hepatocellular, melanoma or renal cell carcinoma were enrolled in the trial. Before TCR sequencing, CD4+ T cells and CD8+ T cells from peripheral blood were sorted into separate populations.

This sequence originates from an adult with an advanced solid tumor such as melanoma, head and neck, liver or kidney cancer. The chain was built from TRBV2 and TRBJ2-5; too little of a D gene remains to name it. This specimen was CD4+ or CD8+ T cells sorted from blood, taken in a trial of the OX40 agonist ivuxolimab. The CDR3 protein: CASSFFGDQETQYF. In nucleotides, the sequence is TGTGCCAGCAGTTTTTTTGGGGACCAAGAGACCCAGTACTTC. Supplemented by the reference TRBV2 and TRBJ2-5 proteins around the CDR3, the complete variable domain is EPEVTQTPSHQVTQMGQEVILRCVPISNHLYFYWYRQILGQKVEFLVSFYNNEISEKSEIFDDQFSVERPDGSNFTLKIRSTKLEDSAMYFCASSFFGDQETQYFGPGTRLLVL.